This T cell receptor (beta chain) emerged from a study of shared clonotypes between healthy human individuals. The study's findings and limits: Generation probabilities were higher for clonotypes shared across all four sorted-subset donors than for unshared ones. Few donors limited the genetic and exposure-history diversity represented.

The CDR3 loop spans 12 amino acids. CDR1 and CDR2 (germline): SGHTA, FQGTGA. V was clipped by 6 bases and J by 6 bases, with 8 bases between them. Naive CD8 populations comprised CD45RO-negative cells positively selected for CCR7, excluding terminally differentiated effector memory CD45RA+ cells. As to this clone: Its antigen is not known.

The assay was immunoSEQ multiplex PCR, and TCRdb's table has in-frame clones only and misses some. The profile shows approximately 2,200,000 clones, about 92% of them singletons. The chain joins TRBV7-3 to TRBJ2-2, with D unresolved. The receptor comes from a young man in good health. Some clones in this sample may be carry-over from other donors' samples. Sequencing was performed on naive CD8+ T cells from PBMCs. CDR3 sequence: CASRSGPGELFF. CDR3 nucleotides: TGTGCCAGCAGGTCCGGTCCCGGGGAGCTGTTTTTT.